A single sample gave rise to the 14 T cell receptor beta chains below, sequenced in a study of T cell changes during pregnancy in multiple sclerosis. Sequencing was performed with immunoSEQ multiplex PCR; in TCRdb, only in-frame clones are kept and a portion is missing. The sample contains roughly 40,000 clones, approximately 80% of which appear only once. This material consisted of CD4+ T cells from peripheral blood mononuclear cells, taken before pregnancy. Receptors originate from a female donor with multiple sclerosis, enrolled in a pregnancy study.

A word on this clone: The same CDR3 can be traced to other DNA sequences in this sample. J is TRBJ2-7 and V is TRBV29-1, with 9 positions matching TRBD1. The CDR3 sequence is 13 residues long. Losses at the gene ends were 6 bases for V and 5 bases for J; bases not matched to a gene: 8. Per germline, CDR1 SQVTM and CDR2 ANQGSEA. The CDR3 region has the DNA TGCAGCGTCAGACCGGGACAGGGCGACGAGCAGTACTTC. It translates to CSVRPGQGDEQYF.

This clone has more than one count but fewer than ten. The CDR3, as DNA: TGTGCCATCGAGAGGCAGGGCGGCACTGAAGCTTTCTTT. Protein: CAIERQGGTEAFF. The J gene is TRBJ1-1, the V gene TRBV10-3, with D maybe TRBD1 (5 bases). Trimming removed 8 bases from V and 4 bases from J, with 14 bases in between. Germline V lookup: CDR1 ENHRY, CDR2 SYGVKD. The CDR3 consists of 13 residues.

The genes are TRBV6-1 and TRBJ2-2; no definite D call. Germline values: CDR1 MNHNS, CDR2 SASEGT. The CDR3 spans 13 residues. V lost 4 bases and J lost 4, with 7 bases in between. In DNA, the CDR3 is TGTGCCAGCAGTGCGGTCGGCACCGGGGAGCTGTTTTTT. Its translation is CASSAVGTGELFF.

The rearrangement joins TRBV2 to TRBJ2-7; 10 nucleotides line up with TRBD2. From germline, CDR1 is SNHLY and CDR2 FYNNEI. V gave up 7 bases and J gave up 0 bases; unmatched junction bases: 0. CDR3 length: 13 amino acids. CDR3 residues: CASKREGSYEQYF. Here the CDR3 DNA reads TGTGCCAGCAAGCGGGAGGGCTCCTACGAGCAGTACTTC.

The J gene is TRBJ1-2, the V gene TRBV11-2; weak D call: TRBD1 (5 bases). Germline values: CDR1 SGHAT, CDR2 FQNNGV. The V and J ends lost 4 bases and 4 bases respectively, with 13 bases between them. This CDR3 has 14 residues. CDR3 protein: CASSSVGGGYGYTF. DNA of the CDR3: TGTGCCAGCAGCTCCGTGGGGGGTGGCTATGGCTACACCTTC. Filled out from reference TRBV11-2 and TRBJ1-2, the complete variable domain reads EAGVAQSPRYKIIEKRQSVAFWCNPISGHATLYWYQQILGQGPKLLIQFQNNGVVDDSQLPKDRFSAERLKGVDSTLKIQPAKLEDSAVYLCASSSVGGGYGYTFGSGTRLTVV.

V and J are TRBV10-3 and TRBJ1-2, with D tentatively TRBD1 (6 bases). Deletions cut 10 bases from V and 4 bases from J, with 19 bases between. This CDR3 spans 14 amino acids. Germline CDR1 reads ENHRY; CDR2 reads SYGVKD. This CDR3 is CATNPGQWIYGYTF. In DNA form, the CDR3 reads TGTGCCACCAACCCGGGACAATGGATCTATGGCTACACCTTC.

The genes are TRBV6-1 and TRBJ2-2; D is possibly TRBD1 (6 bases). Trimming removed 2 bases from V and 3 bases from J, with 16 bases in between. Germline CDR1 is MNHNS and CDR2 is SASEGT. CDR3 length: 17 residues. The CDR3 region is CASSESADSYDTGELFF. The CDR3 nucleotides read TGTGCCAGCAGTGAATCTGCGGACAGCTATGACACCGGGGAGCTGTTTTTT.

The chain recombines TRBV7-7 with TRBJ2-5, with 8 bases matching TRBD2. After removal of 4 bases from V and 2 bases from J, the junction contained 6 bases not matched to a gene. There are 15 residues in the CDR3. Germline CDR1 is SSHAT and CDR2 is FNYEAQ (reference sequence). In DNA, the CDR3 is TGTGCCAGCAGCTCGGGCCCGGGAGGGCAAGAGACCCAGTACTTC. Translating it yields CASSSGPGGQETQYF.

V gene TRBV6-4 combines with J gene TRBJ1-2, with D tentatively TRBD1 (5 bases). Germline V CDR1 and CDR2: MRHNA, SNTAGT. The ends were cut back, 8 bases at V and 7 bases at J, with 20 bases in the middle. This CDR3 spans 14 amino acids. CDR3 DNA: TGTGCCAGCTATCCAGAGCCGCAGGGCGGTGGCTACACCTTC. Translating gives CASYPEPQGGGYTF.

V gene TRBV5-1 combines with J gene TRBJ2-7; D is possibly TRBD1 (7 bases). V lost 4 bases and J 3 bases, leaving 17 bases between the germline ends. Looked up from germline, CDR1 is SGHRS and CDR2 is YFSETQ. The CDR3 runs to 15 residues. The CDR3 nucleotides read TGCGCCAGCAGCCCTTTGGGGGGACAGAGCTACGAGCAGTACTTC. Amino acid sequence: CASSPLGGQSYEQYF.

This clone was seen only a few times. This chain connects TRBV29-1 to TRBJ1-1, with D uncertain. The CDR3 consists of 12 residues. Trimming shortened V by 4 bases and J by 5 bases, and 11 bases separated the two germline ends. CDR1 is SQVTM, CDR2 ANQGSEA, per germline. The CDR3 protein is CSVAFRGTEAFF. The CDR3 nucleotides read TGCAGCGTTGCGTTCCGGGGAACTGAAGCTTTCTTT.

Comment on this clone: The same CDR3 is also encoded by other DNA sequences in this sample. The rearrangement joins TRBV5-6 to TRBJ2-7; 8 bases fit TRBD1. The length of the CDR3 is 16 residues. V lost 3 bases to trimming and J lost 6 bases; unmatched junction nucleotides: 14. The germline gives CDR1 SGHDT, CDR2 YYEEEE. The CDR3 is CASSSSPGQGLGEQYF. The CDR3 DNA reads TGTGCCAGCAGCTCATCCCCCGGACAGGGCTTGGGCGAGCAGTACTTC.

The chain employs TRBV27 and TRBJ1-2; D perhaps matches TRBD1 (6 bases). CDR3 length: 14 residues. Germline V gene data show CDR1 as MNHEY and CDR2 as SMNVEV (reference sequence). Deletions cut 5 bases from V and 4 bases from J, with 14 bases between. CDR3 nucleotide sequence: TGTGCCAGCAGTCGGGCAGGGGATATCTATGGCTACACCTTC. It codes for CASSRAGDIYGYTF.

The chain joins TRBV7-2 to TRBJ2-3, with TRBD1 identical over 8 bases. Trimming took 5 bases from V and 5 from J; bases not matched to a gene: 12. Germline loops: CDR1 SGHTA, CDR2 FQGNSA. This CDR3 has 16 amino acids. The CDR3 nucleotides are TGTGCCAGCAGCCTAAACCCGACAGGGGCGGGAGATACGCAGTATTTT. Translation gives CASSLNPTGAGDTQYF.